The 9 T cell receptor beta chains below were found in one sample sequenced in a study of blood T cell repertoires in COVID-19. Generated by immunoSEQ multiplex PCR, the TCRdb table keeps only in-frame clones and is missing some. The sample carries under 450,000 clones, 70% to 85% recorded once. The sample taken for sequencing was peripheral blood. Receptor source: a human donor with acute or convalescent COVID-19. The donor label of this sample is uncertain.

The J gene is TRBJ2-5, the V gene TRBV14; D ambiguous. Looked up from germline, CDR1 is SGHDN and CDR2 is FVKESK. CDR3 length: 12 residues. Trimming removed 1 base at V and 9 bases at J, with 9 bases between. The CDR3 sequence: CASSQVPAAQYF. The DNA for the CDR3 is TGTGCCAGCAGCCAAGTCCCTGCGGCCCAGTACTTC.

The chain employs TRBV6-5 and TRBJ1-6; a weak D match, TRBD1 (6 bases). The CDR3 loop spans 14 amino acids. V lost 2 bases to trimming and J lost 8 bases, with 10 bases between them. CDR1 is MNHEY and CDR2 is SVGAGI in the germline V gene. The CDR3 protein is CASSYGQGYSPLHF. Written as DNA, the CDR3 is TGTGCCAGCAGTTACGGGCAGGGGTATTCACCCCTCCACTTT.

The chain couples TRBV7-2 to TRBJ2-6; D not certain. V lost 1 base and J 0 bases, leaving 4 bases between the germline ends. Per germline, CDR1 SGHTA and CDR2 FQGNSA. The CDR3 spans 15 residues. In DNA, the CDR3 is TGTGCCAGCAGCTTAGTGAGCTCTGGGGCCAACGTCCTGACTTTC. This sequence encodes CASSLVSSGANVLTF.

J is TRBJ1-6 and V is TRBV30; D is ambiguous. Germline values: CDR1 GTSNPN, CDR2 SVGIG (reference sequence). CDR3 length equals 16 residues. V lost 3 bases, J lost 8 bases, and 20 bases lay in between. The CDR3 sequence is CAWRLTLASGDSPLHF. In DNA, the CDR3 is TGTGCCTGGAGGCTTACCTTGGCTTCGGGTGATTCACCCCTCCACTTT.

This clone was found a few times. The chain couples TRBV3-1 (or the pseudogene TRBV3-2) to TRBJ1-1, with D unresolved. Germline CDR1 is LGHDT and CDR2 is YNNKEL (reference sequence). The CDR3 spans 16 residues. V lost 1 base, J lost 0 bases, and 12 bases lay in between. The CDR3 DNA sequence: TGTGCCAGCAGCCAAGGTTCGGCGGCTATGAACACTGAAGCTTTCTTT. This encodes CASSQGSAAMNTEAFF.

This clone showed up just once. In the same sample, other DNA sequences code for this CDR3. The genes are TRBV19 and TRBJ1-1; no definite D call. The CDR3 covers 14 residues. Trimming removed 3 bases from V and 1 base from J, with 9 bases in between. Germline V gene data show CDR1 as LNHDA and CDR2 as SQIVND (reference sequence). The CDR3 spells CASSMGRENTEAFF. As DNA, the CDR3 is TGTGCCAGTAGTATGGGCAGAGAGAACACTGAAGCTTTCTTT.

The chain employs TRBV3-1 (or the pseudogene TRBV3-2) and TRBJ1-3; 12 positions agree with TRBD1. The CDR3 is made up of 17 amino acids. Germline V gene lookup returns CDR1 LGHDT and CDR2 YNNKEL (reference sequence). Trimming took 5 bases from V and 0 from J; bases not matched to a gene: 5. CDR3 in amino acids: CASSTGTGGVSGNTIYF. DNA for the CDR3: TGTGCCAGCAGCACCGGGACAGGGGGCGTCTCTGGAAACACCATATATTTT.

This clone has only a few counts. This chain joins TRBV28 and TRBJ1-3; D is possibly TRBD1 (6 bases). V lost 6 bases, J lost 0 bases, and 9 bases lay in between. The CDR3 has 14 residues. CDR1 and CDR2 from the germline V gene are MDHEN and SYDVKM. DNA of the CDR3: TGTGCCAGCAGAAGAGGGGGCTCTGGAAACACCATATATTTT. This codes for CASRRGGSGNTIYF.

The rearrangement joins TRBV4-1 to TRBJ2-1; D gene uncertain. V was pared by 2 bases and J by 5 bases, with 13 bases between. The germline CDR1 and CDR2 sequences are MGHRA and YSYEKL. The CDR3 spans 15 residues. The CDR3 spells CASSQQYQRDNEQFF. In nucleotides, the CDR3 is TGCGCCAGCAGCCAACAGTACCAGCGCGACAATGAGCAGTTCTTC.